The 32 T cell receptor beta chains presented below share a single source sample, sequenced in a study of metastatic and nonmetastatic thyroid tumors. Ahead of thyroid surgery, no patient had received treatment of any kind. TCRdb reprocessed the PCR reads using MiXCR. This table holds several thousand clones, around 30% found once. The sample consisted of tumor tissue. The receptors were gathered from a male donor with papillary thyroid cancer or a benign thyroid nodule (not recorded which). Some clones in this sample may be carry-over from other donors' samples.

The chain couples TRBV7-3 to TRBJ1-3; no clear D. The CDR3 contains 15 residues. V lost 5 bases, J lost 4 bases, and 15 bases lay in between. Germline lookup yields CDR1 SGHTA and CDR2 FQGTGA. The CDR3 DNA sequence: TGTGCCAGCAGCCTAAGCGGCGGGTACGGAAACACCATATATTTT. It yields the protein CASSLSGGYGNTIYF.

The chain carries TRBV5-1 and TRBJ2-6; D gene ambiguous. Trimming removed 0 bases at V and 4 bases at J, with 8 bases between. Germline lookup yields CDR1 SGHRS and CDR2 YFSETQ. CDR3 length: 15 amino acids. CDR3 in amino acids: CASSLADPGANVLTF. CDR3 bases: TGCGCCAGCAGCTTGGCCGACCCGGGGGCCAACGTCCTGACTTTC.

This clone came up a few times. The V and J genes are TRBV6-2 or TRBV6-3 and TRBJ2-7; perhaps TRBD1 as D (5 bases). The germline V gene encodes CDR1 MNHEY and CDR2 SVGEGT. CDR3 length: 12 residues. V lost 2 bases, J lost 6 bases, and 8 bases lay in between. The CDR3 sequence is CASSYQGGEQYF. In DNA form, the CDR3 reads TGTGCCAGCAGTTACCAGGGCGGCGAGCAGTACTTC.

The rearrangement uses TRBV11-2 and TRBJ1-1; D might be TRBD1 (5 bases). Trimming took off 1 base at V and 9 bases at J, with 15 bases between the two ends. The CDR3 sequence is 14 residues long. Germline CDR1 SGHAT, CDR2 FQNNGV. CDR3 sequence (DNA): TGTGCCAGCAGCTTAGCGGGCTCGGACACACAAGCTTTCTTT. Its translation is CASSLAGSDTQAFF.

V and J are TRBV7-2 and TRBJ2-7; 9 bases fit TRBD2. CDR1 is SGHTA and CDR2 is FQGNSA in the germline V gene. The V segment lost 1 base and the J segment 4 bases; nucleotides outside the gene matches: 2. This CDR3 has 14 residues. CDR3 loop: CASSLDAGGYEQYF. CDR3 in DNA: TGTGCCAGCAGCTTAGATGCGGGAGGGTACGAGCAGTACTTC.

By frequency in the sample, this clone is medium-sized. The chain combines TRBV20-1 with TRBJ2-7; 13 bases are a match to TRBD2. The V gene end was trimmed by 5 bases and the J gene end by 3 bases; junction bases not matched to a gene: 7. The germline CDR1 and CDR2 sequences are DFQATT and SNEGSKA (reference sequence). This CDR3 contains 15 residues. CDR3 sequence: CSAAPGTSGDYEQYF. CDR3 nucleotide sequence: TGCAGTGCTGCCCCCGGGACTAGCGGGGACTACGAGCAGTACTTC.

By its share, this clone is large (0.1 to 1%). This chain links TRBV6-1 with TRBJ2-5; D may be TRBD1 or TRBD2 (5 bases each). Germline CDR1 MNHNS, CDR2 SASEGT. CDR3 length equals 15 residues. The ends were cut back, 6 bases at V and 5 bases at J, with 19 bases in the middle. The CDR3 loop reads CASRRGVGRRETQYF. CDR3 in DNA: TGTGCCAGCAGGAGAGGGGTGGGAAGGAGGGAGACCCAGTACTTC.

V usage is TRBV6-1 and J usage is TRBJ1-5; D not certain. Germline CDR1 and CDR2: MNHNS and SASEGT. Trimming took 4 bases from V and 0 from J, leaving 10 bases between them. The CDR3 extends over 15 amino acids. This CDR3 is CASSVERYSNQPQHF. CDR3 sequence (DNA): TGTGCCAGCAGTGTGGAGAGATATAGCAATCAGCCCCAGCATTTT.

This clone has a handful of counts. The chain employs TRBV12-3 or TRBV12-4 and TRBJ1-6; a weak D match, TRBD1 (5 bases). Deletions cut 6 bases from V and 7 bases from J, with 16 bases between. The CDR3 consists of 15 residues. The CDR3 here is CASSPPGRGNSPLHF. The CDR3 DNA reads TGTGCCAGCAGCCCTCCGGGACGGGGAAATTCACCCCTCCACTTT.

This clone was detected only a few times. V and J are TRBV12-3 or TRBV12-4 and TRBJ1-6; D is unclear. V was pared by 6 bases and J by 0 bases, with 6 bases between. The CDR3 spans 14 residues. This chain's CDR3 is CASRGSSYNSPLHF. The CDR3 DNA sequence: TGTGCCAGCAGAGGGAGCTCCTATAATTCACCCCTCCACTTT.

This clone was observed a few times. The J gene is TRBJ2-7, the V gene TRBV6-1, with 7 nucleotides matching TRBD1. The germline V gene encodes CDR1 MNHNS and CDR2 SASEGT. The J segment lost 0 bases and the V segment lost 2 bases, leaving 10 bases of the junction unmatched. The CDR3 sequence is 17 residues long. The CDR3 loop reads CASSEILMGQSSYEQYF. The CDR3 DNA follows: TGTGCCAGCAGTGAAATCTTAATGGGACAGAGCTCCTACGAGCAGTACTTC.

CDR3 protein: CASSYGGNRAGNTIYF. DNA for the CDR3: TGTGCCAGCAGTTACGGGGGGAACAGGGCTGGAAACACCATATATTTT. The chain employs TRBV6-5 and TRBJ1-3, with D maybe TRBD1 (6 bases). CDR3 size: 16 residues. Germline assignment: CDR1 MNHEY and CDR2 SVGAGI. The V end lost 2 bases, the J end lost 2 bases, and 13 bases lay between the germline ends.

There are many counts of this clone. This chain links TRBV5-4 with TRBJ2-7; 14 bases line up with TRBD2. The CDR3 is 18 residues long. Germline lookup yields CDR1 SGHNT and CDR2 YYREEE (reference sequence). V was clipped by 4 bases and J by 2 bases; unmatched bases: 11. The CDR3 nucleotides read TGTGCCAGCAGCCTGGGACTAGCGGGAGCAGGAAAAACCTACGAGCAGTACTTC. Its translation: CASSLGLAGAGKTYEQYF. The full variable domain, with the rest looked up from reference TRBV5-4 and TRBJ2-7, is ETGVTQSPTHLIKTRGQQVTLRCSSQSGHNTVSWYQQALGQGPQFIFQYYREEENGRGNFPPRFSGLQFPNYSSELNVNALELDDSALYLCASSLGLAGAGKTYEQYFGPGTRLTVT.

This clone was observed many times. The gene calls are TRBV20-1 and TRBJ1-2; tentative D call: TRBD1 (5 bases). With 4 bases removed from V and 4 bases from J, the gap between germline ends came to 19 bases. The CDR3 length is 15 residues. Germline loops: CDR1 DFQATT, CDR2 SNEGSKA (reference sequence). The CDR3 region has the DNA TGCAGTGCTACCCTGACGACAGTGGGGATCTATGGCTACACCTTC. Protein sequence: CSATLTTVGIYGYTF.

The V and J genes are TRBV12-3 or TRBV12-4 and TRBJ1-1; the D is unclear. This CDR3 spans 15 amino acids. V was clipped by 1 base and J by 4 bases, with 13 bases between them. The CDR3 is CASSLDSRLATEAFF. CDR3 nucleotide sequence: TGTGCCAGCAGTTTAGATTCGAGGTTGGCCACTGAAGCTTTCTTT.

This clone was seen a few times. J is TRBJ2-1 and V is TRBV6-1; D is uncertain. Per the germline V gene, CDR1 is MNHNS and CDR2 is SASEGT. CDR3 size: 14 residues. Trimming took 1 base from V and 5 from J, leaving 9 bases between them. The CDR3 nucleotides read TGTGCCAGCAGTGAAGTGGGCAAGGACAATGAGCAGTTCTTC. Protein: CASSEVGKDNEQFF.

V and J are TRBV24-1 and TRBJ1-5; 7 bases match TRBD1. Germline loops: CDR1 KGHDR, CDR2 SFDVKD. This CDR3 comprises 12 residues. The V segment lost 10 bases and the J segment 4 bases; nucleotides outside the gene matches: 3. The CDR3 DNA reads TGTGCCACTGGGGACAGTAATCAGCCCCAGCATTTT. Its protein product is CATGDSNQPQHF.

In its sample, this clone was seen a few times. The V and J genes are TRBV2 and TRBJ2-3, with TRBD1 matching 8 bases. The CDR3 is made up of 13 amino acids. Per the germline V gene, CDR1 is SNHLY and CDR2 is FYNNEI. Unmatched junction bases numbered 7, after V lost 7 bases and J lost 7 bases. CDR3 nucleotide sequence: TGTGCCAGCATGAGGCAGGGGGCAAATACGCAGTATTTT. This translates into CASMRQGANTQYF.

The chain uses TRBV20-1 and TRBJ1-3, with 8 bases that match TRBD1. The germline CDR1 and CDR2 sequences are DFQATT and SNEGSKA (reference sequence). V trimming: 6 bases; J trimming: 4 bases; junction bases outside the gene matches: 11. The CDR3 consists of 15 residues. The CDR3 DNA is TGCAGTGCGGGGGAACAGGGGGGACCCGGAAACACCATATATTTT. As protein: CSAGEQGGPGNTIYF.

This clone turned up a few times. The chain recombines TRBV20-1 with TRBJ1-6, with D unclear. The V end was cut by 3 bases, the J end by 6 bases, with 18 bases between. The germline V gene has CDR1 DFQATT and CDR2 SNEGSKA (reference sequence). CDR3 size: 16 residues. CDR3: CSARPTRGSGNSPLHF. CDR3 sequence (DNA): TGCAGTGCTAGGCCAACACGGGGAAGTGGTAATTCACCCCTCCACTTT.

This clone appeared a few times. The rearrangement joins TRBV6-1 to TRBJ1-1, with a weak D call TRBD1 (6 bases). This CDR3 is 13 amino acids long. With 11 bases removed from V and 0 bases from J, the gap between germline ends came to 13 bases. CDR1 and CDR2 from the germline V gene are MNHNS and SASEGT. DNA for the CDR3: TGTGCCGTCCGGGACATCATGAACACTGAAGCTTTCTTT. Residues: CAVRDIMNTEAFF.

This sequence joins TRBV6-1 and TRBJ2-7; 8 bases fit TRBD1. CDR1 is MNHNS and CDR2 is SASEGT in the germline V gene. The CDR3 loop spans 15 amino acids. The ends lost 7 bases at V and 6 bases at J; junction bases unmatched: 14. The CDR3 nucleotides are TGTGCCAGCACCGACAGGGGCTTTACTACCTGCGAGCAGTACTTC. It encodes CASTDRGFTTCEQYF.

The V gene is TRBV5-8, the J gene TRBJ1-2; 7 nucleotides align to TRBD1. After removal of 4 bases from V and 4 bases from J, the junction contained 7 bases not matched to a gene. The germline V gene encodes CDR1 SGHTS and CDR2 YDEGEE. The CDR3 runs to 14 residues. Written as DNA, the CDR3 is TGTGCCAGCAGCGGAACAGGGGTTGGCTATGGCTACACCTTC. It is translated as CASSGTGVGYGYTF.

The J gene is TRBJ2-7, the V gene TRBV4-1; 13 bases line up with TRBD2. This CDR3 contains 20 residues. With V trimmed by 1 base and J by 4 bases, 16 bases remained unmatched. CDR1 and CDR2 from the germline V gene are MGHRA and YSYEKL. The DNA of the CDR3 is TGCGCCAGCAGCCAAGTACCCTCCTTTCTACTAGCGGGAGGGACATACGAGCAGTACTTC. It is translated as CASSQVPSFLLAGGTYEQYF.

Within the sample, this clone is medium-sized. This chain connects TRBV19 to TRBJ2-1; 7 positions agree with TRBD2. After removal of 5 bases from V and 2 bases from J, the junction contained 6 bases not matched to a gene. Germline CDR1 is LNHDA and CDR2 is SQIVND (reference sequence). The CDR3 contains 15 residues. In nucleotides, the CDR3 is TGTGCCAGTAGTGTTGCGGGGGTCGCCTACAATGAGCAGTTCTTC. Translating gives CASSVAGVAYNEQFF.

The chain combines TRBV7-3 with TRBJ2-1, with D maybe TRBD1 (6 bases). Deletions cut 5 bases from V and 4 bases from J, with 12 bases between. The CDR3 length is 14 residues. Germline CDR1 reads SGHTA; CDR2 reads FQGTGA. The CDR3 coding sequence is TGTGCCAGCAGCCCCCAGGGGCGTTACAATGAGCAGTTCTTC. Its translation: CASSPQGRYNEQFF. Variable domain in full (rest from reference TRBV7-3 and TRBJ2-1): GAGVSQTPSNKVTEKGKYVELRCDPISGHTALYWYRQSLGQGPEFLIYFQGTGAADDSGLPNDRFFAVRPEGSVSTLKIQRTERGDSAVYLCASSPQGRYNEQFFGPGTRLTVL.

This clone was observed a handful of times. The genes are TRBV20-1 and TRBJ1-5; perhaps TRBD1 as D (6 bases). The CDR3 totals 14 residues. Looked up from germline, CDR1 is DFQATT and CDR2 is SNEGSKA (reference sequence). The germline V and J ends were trimmed by 6 bases and 7 bases, with 19 bases remaining between them. DNA for the CDR3: TGCAGTGCGGAACAGGGATCTAATAGCCAGCCCCAGCATTTT. Translated, it gives CSAEQGSNSQPQHF.

Worth noting for this clone: In the same sample, other DNA sequences code for this CDR3. The chain couples TRBV20-1 to TRBJ2-7; 9 positions agree with TRBD2. Germline V gene sequence: CDR1 DFQATT, CDR2 SNEGSKA (reference sequence). The CDR3 loop spans 15 amino acids. V was pared by 0 bases and J by 2 bases, with 5 bases of the junction left unmatched. The CDR3 protein is CSARDRAGGTYEQYF. The CDR3 DNA follows: TGCAGTGCTAGAGATCGTGCGGGAGGGACCTACGAGCAGTACTTC.

The chain employs TRBV7-9 and TRBJ1-4; 7 bases agree with TRBD1. The CDR3 contains 16 residues. Germline lookup yields CDR1 SEHNR and CDR2 FQNEAQ (reference sequence). Trimming took 5 bases from V and 6 from J; bases not matched to a gene: 12. The CDR3 coding sequence is TGTGCCAGCAGCGCCGGGACAGCGGGACTAGATGAAAAACTGTTTTTT. It yields the protein CASSAGTAGLDEKLFF.

This clone was seen a handful of times. The genes are TRBV11-2 and TRBJ1-1, with D unresolved. This CDR3 spans 12 amino acids. Germline CDR1 reads SGHAT; CDR2 reads FQNNGV. Trimming removed 3 bases from V and 3 bases from J, with 5 bases in between. This CDR3 is CASSLEYTEAFF. The CDR3 region has the DNA TGTGCCAGCAGCTTGGAGTACACTGAAGCTTTCTTT.

The rearrangement joins TRBV20-1 to TRBJ2-1, with 8 bases identical to TRBD2. This CDR3 comprises 16 residues. Germline trimming cut 0 bases from V and 8 bases from J; bases unmatched to any gene: 12. Germline lookup yields CDR1 DFQATT and CDR2 SNEGSKA (reference sequence). The CDR3, as DNA: TGCAGTGCTAGAGATCCATTAGCGGGGAGAGGTGATGAGCAGTTCTTC. It codes for CSARDPLAGRGDEQFF.

V and J are TRBV2 and TRBJ1-5; D is unresolved. This CDR3 region has 14 residues. V was shortened by 3 bases and J by 0 bases, with 6 bases between the two germline ends. Germline assignment: CDR1 SNHLY and CDR2 FYNNEI. The chain's CDR3 is CASSDRYSNQPQHF. The CDR3 DNA reads TGTGCCAGCAGTGACCGATATAGCAATCAGCCCCAGCATTTT. The whole variable domain, filled in from reference TRBV2 and TRBJ1-5, reads EPEVTQTPSHQVTQMGQEVILRCVPISNHLYFYWYRQILGQKVEFLVSFYNNEISEKSEIFDDQFSVERPDGSNFTLKIRSTKLEDSAMYFCASSDRYSNQPQHFGDGTRLSIL.